The rows below give T cell receptor beta chains drawn from one sample of a study of T cells after posttransplantation cyclophosphamide. Libraries were prepared by immunoSEQ multiplex PCR; TCRdb keeps only in-frame clonotypes and omits some of them. Altogether about 1,800 clones were found in the sample, and no singletons occur. Sequences were derived from PBMCs, sampled more than 32 days after allogeneic stem cell transplant with posttransplant cyclophosphamide. The receptors were sampled from a female patient between 55 and 75 years old who received an allogeneic stem cell transplant from a related donor and was CMV-positive. T cells may partly derive from the graft donor. The CDR3 runs from the conserved cysteine through the conserved F or W. The D gene is left open where the match is weak. Some rows have no size entry. The others give once, few or many, or a class for an expanded clone.

V gene: TRBV7-9; J gene: TRBJ2-1; D gene: TRBD2; clone size: medium-sized; CDR3 DNA: TGTGCCAGCAGCTTCGGGACTAGAGCCTACAATGAGCAGTTCTTC; CDR3 protein: CASSFGTRAYNEQFF
V gene: TRBV7-9; J gene: TRBJ1-2; D gene: TRBD1; clone size: many; CDR3 DNA: TGTGCCAGCAGCAGGGACAGGGGCCTTTATGGCTACACCTTC; CDR3 protein: CASSRDRGLYGYTF
V gene: TRBV19; J gene: TRBJ2-4; D gene: TRBD2; clone size: medium-sized; CDR3 DNA: TGTGCCAGTAACCCTCTAGCGGACAAAAACATTCAGTACTTC; CDR3 protein: CASNPLADKNIQYF
V gene: TRBV18; J gene: TRBJ2-2; D gene: .; clone size: many; CDR3 DNA: TGTGCCAGCTCAACCTCAGGGGAGCGCACCGGGGAGCTGTTTTTT; CDR3 protein: CASSTSGERTGELFF
V gene: TRBV5-4; J gene: TRBJ2-7; D gene: TRBD2; clone size: medium-sized; CDR3 DNA: TGTGCCAGCAGCCCTAGCGGGAGGGCCTACGAGCAGTACTTC; CDR3 protein: CASSPSGRAYEQYF
V gene: TRBV5-1; J gene: TRBJ1-1; D gene: .; clone size: medium-sized; CDR3 DNA: TGCGCCAGCAGCTTGGGGTACAGGGAGACGGAAGCTTTCTTT; CDR3 protein: CASSLGYRETEAFF
V gene: TRBV2; J gene: TRBJ1-2; D gene: .; clone size: many; CDR3 DNA: TGTGCCAGCAGTGAAGCGCTTCTTAGGGGACACTACACCTTC; CDR3 protein: CASSEALLRGHYTF
V gene: TRBV4-3; J gene: TRBJ2-3; D gene: TRBD2; clone size: medium-sized; CDR3 DNA: TGCGCCAGCAGCCAAGCCCACTGGGCGGGGGGAGAGTTTAGCACAGATACGCAGTATTTT; CDR3 protein: CASSQAHWAGGEFSTDTQYF
V gene: TRBV7-9; J gene: TRBJ1-4; D gene: TRBD1; clone size: medium-sized; CDR3 DNA: TGTGCCAGCAGCCTCCGGGACAGATTTAATGAAAAACTGTTTTTT; CDR3 protein: CASSLRDRFNEKLFF
V gene: TRBV10-3; J gene: TRBJ2-7; D gene: TRBD1; clone size: medium-sized; CDR3 DNA: TGTGCCACGAGGACCCTACAGGGGTCCCCCTCCTACGAGCAGTACTTC; CDR3 protein: CATRTLQGSPSYEQYF
V gene: TRBV7-2; J gene: TRBJ2-5; D gene: .; clone size: many; CDR3 DNA: TGTGCCAGCAGCTTAGCGGGGGCGTACTACGAGACCCAGTACTTC; CDR3 protein: CASSLAGAYYETQYF
V gene: TRBV28; J gene: TRBJ1-5; D gene: .; clone size: few; CDR3 DNA: TGTGCCAGCAGGAACCAGGGCAGCAATCAGCCCCAGCATTTT; CDR3 protein: CASRNQGSNQPQHF
V gene: TRBV5-1; J gene: TRBJ1-1; D gene: .; clone size: few; CDR3 DNA: TGCGCCAGCAGCTTGGCCGGGGGGGGGACTGAAGCTTTCTTT; CDR3 protein: CASSLAGGGTEAFF
V gene: TRBV5-1; J gene: TRBJ2-7; D gene: .; clone size: many; CDR3 DNA: TGCGCCAGCAGCCTCCCGTCCTACGAGCAGTACTTC; CDR3 protein: CASSLPSYEQYF
V gene: TRBV5-1; J gene: TRBJ1-1; D gene: TRBD1; clone size: medium-sized; CDR3 DNA: TGCGCCAGCAGCGTGGGACAGGGGGGTTCCCCTGAAGCTTTCTTT; CDR3 protein: CASSVGQGGSPEAFF
V gene: TRBV10-3; J gene: TRBJ2-3; D gene: TRBD2; clone size: medium-sized; CDR3 DNA: TGTGCCATCAGTGTCCGCCCTAGCGGGGATACAGATACGCAGTATTTT; CDR3 protein: CAISVRPSGDTDTQYF
V gene: TRBV24-1; J gene: TRBJ2-3; D gene: TRBD1; clone size: .; CDR3 DNA: TGTGCCACCAGGGGGACAGGGGCTGGCGATACGCAGTATTTT; CDR3 protein: CATRGTGAGDTQYF
V gene: TRBV28; J gene: TRBJ2-7; D gene: TRBD2; clone size: medium-sized; CDR3 DNA: TGTGCCAGCAGTTCCCCTCGACTAGCGGGACCCTACGAGCAGTACTTC; CDR3 protein: CASSSPRLAGPYEQYF
V gene: TRBV7-8; J gene: TRBJ1-2; D gene: .; clone size: medium-sized; CDR3 DNA: TGTGCCAGCAGCCCGGGGGACGCTTCTAACTATGGCTACACCTTC; CDR3 protein: CASSPGDASNYGYTF
V gene: TRBV28; J gene: TRBJ2-6; D gene: .; clone size: many; CDR3 DNA: TGTGCCAGCAGTCTAATTGGTTCATACTCTGGGGCCAACGTCCTGACTTTC; CDR3 protein: CASSLIGSYSGANVLTF
V gene: TRBV28; J gene: TRBJ2-1; D gene: TRBD2; clone size: medium-sized; CDR3 DNA: TGTGCCAGCAGTCCCCTGGGTCCTCTAGCGGGACCCTACAATGAGCAGTTCTTC; CDR3 protein: CASSPLGPLAGPYNEQFF
V gene: TRBV28; J gene: TRBJ1-2; D gene: TRBD1; clone size: medium-sized; CDR3 DNA: TGTGCCAGCTCCCGGACAGGGCTTAACTATGGCTACACCTTC; CDR3 protein: CASSRTGLNYGYTF
V gene: TRBV28; J gene: TRBJ2-7; D gene: TRBD1; clone size: medium-sized; CDR3 DNA: TGTGCCAGCAGGCGACAGGGATTTGACGAGCAGTACTTC; CDR3 protein: CASRRQGFDEQYF
V gene: TRBV24-1; J gene: TRBJ1-1; D gene: TRBD1; clone size: many; CDR3 DNA: TGTGCCACCAGTGATTCCAGGGGGACCACTGAAGCTTTCTTT; CDR3 protein: CATSDSRGTTEAFF
V gene: TRBV5-8; J gene: TRBJ1-4; D gene: TRBD1; clone size: medium-sized; CDR3 DNA: TGTGCCAGCAGCAAGACAGGGGGCCCTAATGAAAAACTGTTTTTT; CDR3 protein: CASSKTGGPNEKLFF
V gene: TRBV7-2; J gene: TRBJ2-7; D gene: TRBD2; clone size: many; CDR3 DNA: TGTGCCAGCAGCCCCCGGACTAGGGGCTACGAGCAGTACTTC; CDR3 protein: CASSPRTRGYEQYF
V gene: TRBV7-9; J gene: TRBJ1-1; D gene: TRBD1; clone size: medium-sized; CDR3 DNA: TGTGCCAGCAGCTTAGGTGGACAGGGTGAAGCTTTCTTT; CDR3 protein: CASSLGGQGEAFF
V gene: TRBV12-3/TRBV12-4; J gene: TRBJ2-3; D gene: TRBD2; clone size: many; CDR3 DNA: TGTGCCAGCAGTCCGGAGGGACTAGCGGGAGGGGCGCAGTATTTT; CDR3 protein: CASSPEGLAGGAQYF
V gene: TRBV19; J gene: TRBJ1-1; D gene: .; clone size: medium-sized; CDR3 DNA: TGTGCCAGTAGTAAAGACGCAGCTAGAATGAACACTGAAGCTTTCTTT; CDR3 protein: CASSKDAARMNTEAFF
V gene: TRBV2; J gene: TRBJ1-5; D gene: .; clone size: many; CDR3 DNA: TGTGCCAGCAGTTTAACTGAGAATCAGCCCCAGCATTTT; CDR3 protein: CASSLTENQPQHF
V gene: TRBV9; J gene: TRBJ1-1; D gene: .; clone size: large; CDR3 DNA: TGTGCCAGCAGCCTTAGCCCCCGGGACTCCAGCATGAACACTGAAGCTTTCTTT; CDR3 protein: CASSLSPRDSSMNTEAFF
V gene: TRBV18; J gene: TRBJ1-1; D gene: TRBD1; clone size: .; CDR3 DNA: TGTGCCAGCTCAAGGGCAGGGGGCGCGGACGCTGAAGCTTTCTTT; CDR3 protein: CASSRAGGADAEAFF
V gene: TRBV7-9; J gene: TRBJ2-7; D gene: TRBD1; clone size: medium-sized; CDR3 DNA: TGTGCCAGCAGCTCAGGAACCGGGACAGGCTCCTACGAGCAGTACTTC; CDR3 protein: CASSSGTGTGSYEQYF
V gene: TRBV4-3; J gene: TRBJ2-3; D gene: TRBD2; clone size: medium-sized; CDR3 DNA: TGCGCCAGCAGCCAAGATCGGCGGGGGAGCACAGATACGCAGTATTTT; CDR3 protein: CASSQDRRGSTDTQYF
V gene: TRBV5-1; J gene: TRBJ2-2; D gene: .; clone size: many; CDR3 DNA: TGCGCCAGCAGACCGGGCGGGACGAACACCGGGGAGCTGTTTTTT; CDR3 protein: CASRPGGTNTGELFF
V gene: TRBV11-2; J gene: TRBJ2-7; D gene: TRBD1; clone size: many; CDR3 DNA: TGTGCCAGCAGCTTAAGGCGACAGGGGGCCTCGGGCGAGCAGTACTTC; CDR3 protein: CASSLRRQGASGEQYF
V gene: TRBV2; J gene: TRBJ2-7; D gene: .; clone size: medium-sized; CDR3 DNA: TGTGCCAGCGGTTGGCAGGGCTCCTACGAGCAGTACTTC; CDR3 protein: CASGWQGSYEQYF
V gene: TRBV7-9; J gene: TRBJ2-2; D gene: TRBD1; clone size: medium-sized; CDR3 DNA: TGTGCCGGTTTCGACAGGGGGAACACCGGGGAGCTGTTTTTT; CDR3 protein: CAGFDRGNTGELFF
V gene: TRBV27; J gene: TRBJ2-7; D gene: .; clone size: many; CDR3 DNA: TGTGCCATCCGTGGGGGGGGCAGGAGAGGCGAGCAGTACTTC; CDR3 protein: CAIRGGGRRGEQYF
V gene: TRBV28; J gene: TRBJ1-6; D gene: TRBD1; clone size: medium-sized; CDR3 DNA: TGTGCCAGCAGTGGGACAGGTGACAGTCCACCCCTCCACTTT; CDR3 protein: CASSGTGDSPPLHF
V gene: TRBV12-3/TRBV12-4; J gene: TRBJ1-1; D gene: TRBD1; clone size: many; CDR3 DNA: TGTGCCAGCGCACGGGACAGGATGAACACTGAAGCTTTCTTT; CDR3 protein: CASARDRMNTEAFF
V gene: TRBV7-2; J gene: TRBJ1-2; D gene: .; clone size: many; CDR3 DNA: TGTGCCAGCAGCTTAGAGGGGGGGCGGGGCTACACCTTC; CDR3 protein: CASSLEGGRGYTF
V gene: TRBV6-2/TRBV6-3; J gene: TRBJ2-3; D gene: .; clone size: hyperexpanded; CDR3 DNA: TGTGCCACCGCGGTTAGCACAGATACGCAGTATTTT; CDR3 protein: CATAVSTDTQYF
V gene: TRBV9; J gene: TRBJ2-3; D gene: TRBD1; clone size: many; CDR3 DNA: TGTGCCAGCAGCGTAACAGGGACAGTAGAATCTACTAGCACAGATACGCAGTATTTT; CDR3 protein: CASSVTGTVESTSTDTQYF
V gene: TRBV6-5; J gene: TRBJ2-7; D gene: TRBD1; clone size: medium-sized; CDR3 DNA: TGTGCCAGCAGTTACCTAGACAGGGGCTACGAGCAGTACTTC; CDR3 protein: CASSYLDRGYEQYF
V gene: TRBV29-1; J gene: TRBJ2-1; D gene: TRBD1; clone size: medium-sized; CDR3 DNA: TGCAGCGTTCAGTTCGGGACAGGGCATGGTACACGCGATGAGCAGTTCTTC; CDR3 protein: CSVQFGTGHGTRDEQFF
V gene: TRBV7-3; J gene: TRBJ2-1; D gene: .; clone size: medium-sized; CDR3 DNA: TGTGCCAGCAGCTTAAATTCGGGGTTAAGGGATGAGCAGTTCTTC; CDR3 protein: CASSLNSGLRDEQFF
V gene: TRBV2; J gene: TRBJ2-7; D gene: .; clone size: medium-sized; CDR3 DNA: TGTGCCAGCCGACGCGACACCATTTCCTACGAGCAGTACTTC; CDR3 protein: CASRRDTISYEQYF
V gene: TRBV4-1; J gene: TRBJ1-2; D gene: .; clone size: large; CDR3 DNA: TGCGCCAGCAGCCAAGCCTTCAGCGTTAACTATGGCTACACCTTC; CDR3 protein: CASSQAFSVNYGYTF
V gene: TRBV7-9; J gene: TRBJ2-1; D gene: TRBD2; clone size: medium-sized; CDR3 DNA: TGTGCCAGCAGCTTAGGCATAGCGGGAGCCCCCTACAATGAGCAGTTCTTC; CDR3 protein: CASSLGIAGAPYNEQFF
V gene: TRBV6-4; J gene: TRBJ1-2; D gene: .; clone size: medium-sized; CDR3 DNA: TGTGCCAGCAGTGGACGCCCTCAGGGTTGCTATGGCTACACCTTC; CDR3 protein: CASSGRPQGCYGYTF
V gene: TRBV2; J gene: TRBJ2-1; D gene: TRBD2; clone size: medium-sized; CDR3 DNA: TGTGCCAGCAAGACTAGCGGGAGCCCCTACAATGAGCAGTTCTTC; CDR3 protein: CASKTSGSPYNEQFF
V gene: TRBV6-2/TRBV6-3; J gene: TRBJ1-5; D gene: .; clone size: medium-sized; CDR3 DNA: TGTGCCAGCAGTGCGGGGACCTATAGCAATCAGCCCCAGCATTTT; CDR3 protein: CASSAGTYSNQPQHF
V gene: TRBV7-9; J gene: TRBJ1-2; D gene: .; clone size: medium-sized; CDR3 DNA: TGTGCCAGCAGCTACCGGGACACCTATGGCTACACCTTC; CDR3 protein: CASSYRDTYGYTF
V gene: TRBV10-2; J gene: TRBJ2-7; D gene: TRBD2; clone size: medium-sized; CDR3 DNA: TGCGCCAGCAGTGAGTCAATAGCGGGGGCCTACGAGCAGTACTTC; CDR3 protein: CASSESIAGAYEQYF
V gene: TRBV7-8; J gene: TRBJ2-7; D gene: TRBD2; clone size: many; CDR3 DNA: TGTGCCAGCAGGCCGGGACTAGCCGGCGAGCAGTACTTC; CDR3 protein: CASRPGLAGEQYF
V gene: TRBV27; J gene: TRBJ1-2; D gene: TRBD1; clone size: medium-sized; CDR3 DNA: TGTGCCAGCAGTTCATCGGGACAGGGAGTCTATGGCTACACCTTC; CDR3 protein: CASSSSGQGVYGYTF
V gene: TRBV6-2/TRBV6-3; J gene: TRBJ2-7; D gene: .; clone size: medium-sized; CDR3 DNA: TGTGCCAGCAACCAACGGAGGAGGGGTTGGTCGTACGAGCAGTACTTC; CDR3 protein: CASNQRRRGWSYEQYF
V gene: TRBV6-1; J gene: TRBJ2-7; D gene: .; clone size: .; CDR3 DNA: TGTGCCAGCAGCCCAGGGCGCGAGCAGTACTTC; CDR3 protein: CASSPGREQYF
V gene: TRBV29-1; J gene: TRBJ2-5; D gene: TRBD2; clone size: many; CDR3 DNA: TGCAGCGTTGAGTTGGTAGCGGGAGTCCAAGAGACCCAGTACTTC; CDR3 protein: CSVELVAGVQETQYF